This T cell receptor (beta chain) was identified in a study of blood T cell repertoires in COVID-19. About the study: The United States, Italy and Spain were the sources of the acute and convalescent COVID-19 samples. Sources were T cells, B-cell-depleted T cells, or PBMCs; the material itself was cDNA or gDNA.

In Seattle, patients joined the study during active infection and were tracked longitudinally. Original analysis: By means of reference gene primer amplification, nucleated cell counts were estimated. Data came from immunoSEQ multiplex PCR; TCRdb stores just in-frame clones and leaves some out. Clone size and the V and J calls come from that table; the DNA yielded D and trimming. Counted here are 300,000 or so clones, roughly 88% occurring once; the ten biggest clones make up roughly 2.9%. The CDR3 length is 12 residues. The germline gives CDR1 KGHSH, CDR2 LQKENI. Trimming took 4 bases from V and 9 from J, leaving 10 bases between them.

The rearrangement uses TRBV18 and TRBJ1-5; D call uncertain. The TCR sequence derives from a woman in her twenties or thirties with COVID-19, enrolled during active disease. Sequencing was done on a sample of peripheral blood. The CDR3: CASSLPEGPQHF. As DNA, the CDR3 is TGTGCCAGCTCACTCCCCGAGGGGCCCCAGCATTTT.